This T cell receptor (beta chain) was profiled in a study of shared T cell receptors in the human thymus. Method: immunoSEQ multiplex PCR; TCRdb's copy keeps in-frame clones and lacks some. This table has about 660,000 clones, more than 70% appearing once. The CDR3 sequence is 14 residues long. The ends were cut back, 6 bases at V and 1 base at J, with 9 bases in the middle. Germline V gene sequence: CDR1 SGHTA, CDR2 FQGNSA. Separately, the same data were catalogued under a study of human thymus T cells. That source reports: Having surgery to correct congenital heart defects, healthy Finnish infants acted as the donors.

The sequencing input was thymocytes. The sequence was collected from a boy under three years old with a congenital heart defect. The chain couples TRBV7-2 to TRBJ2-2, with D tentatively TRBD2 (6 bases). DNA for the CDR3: TGTGCCAGCAGTAGGGGACTGAACACCGGGGAGCTGTTTTTT. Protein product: CASSRGLNTGELFF.